The source of this T cell receptor (beta chain) is a study of post-analysis software for immune sequencing data. Overall study context: Relapsing-remitting, secondary progressive and progressive-relapsing multiple sclerosis courses were included.

TCR beta cDNA libraries included unique molecular identifiers. Yield was 450,000 to 650,000 cDNA molecules from roughly 0.93 to 9.6 million T cells. TCRdb re-called the PCR reads with MiXCR, one entry per CDR3 protein. The sample has hundreds of thousands of distinct CDR3 sequences; approximately 59% are singletons. In regard to this clonotype: Its target is not known.

Findings of the study overall: Significantly decreased normalized Chao1 diversity was recorded for multiple sclerosis patients relative to controls. Batch-mates among the samples co-clustered strongly by F measure. Four or five TRBV segments, TRBV5-6, TRBV5-1 and TRBV20-1 among them, were found more frequent in patients than controls.

Germline V lookup: CDR1 MGHDK, CDR2 SYGVNS. The V end was cut by 9 bases, the J end by 2 bases, with 14 bases between. This CDR3 has 14 amino acids. What was sequenced was blood. This clonotype originated in a girl aged 2 to 9 with multiple sclerosis. The chain joins TRBV25-1 to TRBJ2-4, with D perhaps TRBD1 (6 bases). The CDR3, as DNA: TGTGCCAGTCGGGCAGGGGTCCCCAAAAACATTCAGTACTTC. Its protein is CASRAGVPKNIQYF.